This T cell receptor (beta chain) was sequenced in a study of graft-versus-host responses after intestinal transplantation. Some clones are missing from TCRdb's copy, which holds only in-frame ones; the method was immunoSEQ multiplex PCR. The top ten clones hold roughly 0.1% of a sample with some 83,000 clones, roughly nine tenths of them seen once. V lost 2 bases and J lost 2, with 11 bases in between. Looked up from germline, CDR1 is SGDLS and CDR2 is YYNGEE. The length of the CDR3 is 14 residues. Notes on this clone: Antigen unknown.

The chain joins TRBV9 to TRBJ2-7; D not certain. The origin of this receptor is a human donor who received an intestinal transplant. Sequenced here: unstimulated CD4+ T cells sorted from spleen or lymph node cells, sampled before intestinal transplant. The CDR3 protein is CASSVRTPPYEQYF. For the CDR3, the DNA is TGTGCCAGCAGCGTGCGAACTCCCCCCTACGAGCAGTACTTC.